This passage covers 17 T cell receptor beta chains from one sample sequenced in a study of tumor-infiltrating lymphocytes in primary liver carcinoma. Priming with a constant-region primer yielded TCR beta cDNA from about 500 ng total RNA. Libraries covering TCR beta were generated through three nested multiplex PCR rounds (using a slightly modified ARM-PCR). TRBV1-TRBV30 forward and Cbeta reverse primers drove the first two roughly 10-cycle rounds. TCRdb re-analysed the multiplex PCR reads in MiXCR, keeping a single row per CDR3 protein. Found here are 330,000 or so distinct CDR3 sequences, approximately 64% of them singletons; the top ten hold under 8.5%. They got blood RNA out of unsorted whole blood and also pulled out germline DNA. Sequenced sample: peripheral blood. All receptors come from a man in his forties with primary liver carcinoma and hepatitis B virus infection.

The sample holds a few counts of this clonotype. The rearrangement uses TRBV12-3 or TRBV12-4 and TRBJ2-1; TRBD2 matches 9 bases. The V segment lost 7 bases and the J segment 11 bases; nucleotides outside the gene matches: 9. The CDR3 covers 13 residues. CDR3 nucleotide sequence: TGTGCCAGCACCTCGGGACTAGCCGGCCAGCAGTTCTTC. Encoded protein: CASTSGLAGQQFF.

This rearrangement joins TRBV12-3 or TRBV12-4 to TRBJ1-4; possibly TRBD1 for D (5 bases). This CDR3 has 15 residues. Trimming removed 4 bases from V and 3 bases from J, with 12 bases in between. The CDR3 nucleotides are TGTGCCAGCAGTTCCCGTAGAGGGGCTAATGAAAAACTGTTTTTT. It encodes CASSSRRGANEKLFF.

The chain carries TRBV28 and TRBJ1-1; 9 nucleotides agree with TRBD1. Germline lookup yields CDR1 MDHEN and CDR2 SYDVKM. The ends lost 3 bases at V and 2 bases at J; junction bases unmatched: 7. This CDR3 has 16 amino acids. For the CDR3, the DNA is TGTGCCAGCAGTTTTCAAGCGGGACAGGGTAACACTGAAGCTTTCTTT. This encodes CASSFQAGQGNTEAFF.

The gene calls are TRBV5-1 and TRBJ2-5, with D unresolved. With 2 bases removed from V and 4 bases from J, the gap between germline ends came to 9 bases. Germline loops: CDR1 SGHRS, CDR2 YFSETQ. This CDR3 has 13 amino acids. DNA for the CDR3: TGCGCCAGCAGCTTTTCCCCGGGAGAGACCCAGTACTTC. Amino acids: CASSFSPGETQYF.

On this clonotype: At one end the junction does not follow the germline gene, possibly because of a read error. The V call is TRBV7-9, the J call TRBJ1-2, with 8 bases fitting TRBD1. Germline assignment: CDR1 SEHNR and CDR2 FQNEAQ (reference sequence). CDR3 size: 18 residues. The CDR3 reads CVSSPGRTTGELTYGYTF. Here the CDR3 DNA reads TGTGTCAGCAGCCCTGGGAGAACGACAGGGGAACTTACCTATGGCTACACCTTC.

This clonotype appeared a few times. The rearrangement uses TRBV10-3 and TRBJ2-1, with no clear D. V lost 3 bases and J 9 bases, leaving 12 bases between the germline ends. The CDR3 length is 13 residues. Germline V CDR1 and CDR2: ENHRY, SYGVKD. CDR3 sequence (DNA): TGTGCCATCAGTGACCCGAGTGTACGTGAGCAGTTCTTC. It encodes CAISDPSVREQFF.

The chain joins TRBV11-3 to TRBJ2-7; D is uncertain. The V gene lost 6 bases and the J gene lost 4 bases, with 13 bases spanning the gap. The CDR3 is 13 residues long. Germline CDR1 SGHNT, CDR2 YENEEA. The chain's CDR3 is CASRLTENYEQYF. CDR3 in DNA: TGTGCCAGCAGATTAACCGAAAATTACGAGCAGTACTTC.

The V and J genes are TRBV5-1 and TRBJ1-5; TRBD1 might be the D (5 bases). Germline CDR1 SGHRS, CDR2 YFSETQ. With 2 bases removed from V and 0 bases from J, the gap between germline ends came to 9 bases. The CDR3 is 15 amino acids. The CDR3 sequence is CASSLGDGSNQPQHF. In DNA form, the CDR3 reads TGCGCCAGCAGCTTAGGGGACGGTAGCAATCAGCCCCAGCATTTT.

This clonotype was recorded at least ten times. This rearrangement joins TRBV6-5 to TRBJ2-7; no reliable D call. The V and J ends lost 0 bases and 2 bases respectively, with 5 bases between them. The length of the CDR3 is 13 residues. Germline CDR1 is MNHEY and CDR2 is SVGAGI. The CDR3 sequence: CASSYSVAYEQYF. The CDR3 nucleotides are TGTGCCAGCAGTTACTCGGTGGCCTACGAGCAGTACTTC.

Turning to this clonotype: A read error is possible here, since a much larger clone lies one base away. The CDR3 does not close with the conserved phenylalanine or tryptophan, likely indicating a read error. This rearrangement joins TRBV6-2 or TRBV6-3 to TRBJ2-2; D is uncertain. With 7 bases removed from V and 5 bases from J, the gap between germline ends came to 23 bases. Looked up from germline, CDR1 is MNHEY and CDR2 is SVGEGT. This CDR3 is built from 17 residues. CDR3 in amino acids: CASTPPTARIGTGELFC. The DNA for the CDR3 is TGTGCCAGCACCCCCCCCACCGCCCGGATAGGTACCGGGGAGCTGTTTTGT.

The chain recombines TRBV6-1 with TRBJ1-1, with D uncertain. The CDR3 contains 15 residues. The V and J ends lost 1 base and 0 bases respectively, with 9 bases between them. CDR1 and CDR2 from the germline V gene are MNHNS and SASEGT. DNA of the CDR3: TGTGCCAGCAGTGAAGATAGAGCCATGAACACTGAAGCTTTCTTT. Its translation is CASSEDRAMNTEAFF.

About this clonotype itself: A read error may account for a junction end that differs from germline. The chain couples TRBV11-2 to TRBJ2-3, with no clear D. In germline, CDR1 is SGHAT, CDR2 FQNNGV. There are 15 residues in the CDR3. The CDR3 sequence is CAISLAGRSTDTQYF. The CDR3 nucleotides read TGTGCCATCAGCTTAGCCGGTAGGAGCACAGATACGCAGTATTTT.

The table lists this clonotype with many counts. The gene calls are TRBV4-1 and TRBJ1-5; tentatively, D is TRBD1 (6 bases). Germline V CDR1 and CDR2: MGHRA, YSYEKL. The germline V and J ends were trimmed by 1 base and 4 bases, with 14 bases remaining between them. The CDR3 contains 16 residues. The CDR3 here is CASSQVTGLWNQPQHF. The DNA for the CDR3 is TGCGCCAGCAGCCAAGTAACAGGGTTGTGGAATCAGCCCCAGCATTTT.

The genes are TRBV14 and TRBJ2-1, with 14 bases identical to TRBD2. This CDR3 is built from 18 residues. Germline V gives CDR1 SGHDN, CDR2 FVKESK. The V gene end was trimmed by 6 bases and the J gene end by 7 bases; junction bases not matched to a gene: 14. The CDR3 spells CASSSSGTSGSFRNEQFF. The CDR3 bases are TGTGCCAGCAGTTCCTCCGGGACTAGCGGGAGTTTTAGGAATGAGCAGTTCTTC.

With respect to this clonotype: This may stem from a read error, because a much larger clone lies one nucleotide away. This chain uses TRBV5-1 with TRBJ2-6, with D unclear. Germline-derived CDR1 and CDR2 are SGHRS and YFSETQ. The CDR3 totals 16 residues. CDR3 region: CASSLIEVTGSNVLTF. The CDR3 DNA reads as TGCGCCAGCAGCTTGATAGAGGTTACTGGGTCCAACGTCCTGACTTTC.

The chain has TRBV15 and TRBJ1-1, with D hard to call. This CDR3 contains 17 residues. CDR1 and CDR2 from the germline V gene are LNHNV and YYDKDF (reference sequence). Trimming left V 5 bases short and J 1 base short, with 20 bases between. The DNA for the CDR3 is TGTGCCACCAGCGGACGACGCACGCTGGTAAGGAACACTGAAGCTTTCTTT. Encoded protein: CATSGRRTLVRNTEAFF. The entire variable domain, with the rest obtained from reference TRBV15 and TRBJ1-1, is as follows: DAMVIQNPRYQVTQFGKPVTLSCSQTLNHNVMYWYQQKSSQAPKLLFHYYDKDFNNEADTPDNFQSRRPNTSFCFLDIRSPGLGDTAMYLCATSGRRTLVRNTEAFFGQGTRLTVV.

The rearrangement uses TRBV13 and TRBJ2-7; 8 positions match TRBD2. The CDR3 is 18 amino acids. Germline trimming cut 4 bases from V and 2 bases from J; bases unmatched to any gene: 16. CDR1 PRHDT and CDR2 FYEKMQ come from the germline V gene (reference sequence). The CDR3 region has the DNA TGTGCCAGCAGCTCTGGGTTTACCCGACTAGCGAGTGCCTACGAGCAGTACTTC. This codes for CASSSGFTRLASAYEQYF.